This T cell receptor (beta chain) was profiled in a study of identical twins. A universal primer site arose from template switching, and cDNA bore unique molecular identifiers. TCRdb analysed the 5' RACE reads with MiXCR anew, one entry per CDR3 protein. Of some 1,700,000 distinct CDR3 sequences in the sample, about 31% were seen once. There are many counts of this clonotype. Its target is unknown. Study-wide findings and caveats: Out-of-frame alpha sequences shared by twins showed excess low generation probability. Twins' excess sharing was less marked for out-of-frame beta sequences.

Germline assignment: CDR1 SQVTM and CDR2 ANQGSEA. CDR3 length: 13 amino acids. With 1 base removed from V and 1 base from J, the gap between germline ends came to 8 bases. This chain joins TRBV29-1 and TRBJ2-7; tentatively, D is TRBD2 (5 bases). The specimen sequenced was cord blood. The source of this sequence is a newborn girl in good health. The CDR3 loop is CSVEVGGSYEQYF. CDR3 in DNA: TGCAGCGTTGAAGTCGGCGGGTCCTACGAGCAGTACTTC.